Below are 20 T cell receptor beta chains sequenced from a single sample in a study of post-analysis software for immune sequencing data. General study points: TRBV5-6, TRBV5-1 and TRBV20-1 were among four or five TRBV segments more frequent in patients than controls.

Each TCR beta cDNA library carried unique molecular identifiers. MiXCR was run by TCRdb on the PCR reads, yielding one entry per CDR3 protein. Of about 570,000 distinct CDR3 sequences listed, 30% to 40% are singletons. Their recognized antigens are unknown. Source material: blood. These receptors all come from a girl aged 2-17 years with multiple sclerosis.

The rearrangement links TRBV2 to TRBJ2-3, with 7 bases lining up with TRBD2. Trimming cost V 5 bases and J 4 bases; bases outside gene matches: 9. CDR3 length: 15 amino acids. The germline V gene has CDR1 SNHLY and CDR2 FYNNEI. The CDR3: CASSKLAQESDTQYF. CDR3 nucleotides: TGTGCCAGCAGTAAACTAGCGCAAGAGTCAGATACGCAGTATTTT. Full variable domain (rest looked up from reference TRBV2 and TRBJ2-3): EPEVTQTPSHQVTQMGQEVILRCVPISNHLYFYWYRQILGQKVEFLVSFYNNEISEKSEIFDDQFSVERPDGSNFTLKIRSTKLEDSAMYFCASSKLAQESDTQYFGPGTRLTVL.

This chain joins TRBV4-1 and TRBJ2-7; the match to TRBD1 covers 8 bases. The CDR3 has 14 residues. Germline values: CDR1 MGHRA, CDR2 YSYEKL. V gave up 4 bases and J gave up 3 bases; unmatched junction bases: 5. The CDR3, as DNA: TGCGCCAGCAGCCGTGGACAGGGTAACTACGAGCAGTACTTC. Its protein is CASSRGQGNYEQYF.

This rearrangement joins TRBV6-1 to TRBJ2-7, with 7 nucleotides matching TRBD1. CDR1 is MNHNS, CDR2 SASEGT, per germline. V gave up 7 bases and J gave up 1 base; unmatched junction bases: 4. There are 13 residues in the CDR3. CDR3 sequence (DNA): TGTGCCAGCAACCGCAGGGGGTCCTACGAGCAGTACTTC. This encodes CASNRRGSYEQYF.

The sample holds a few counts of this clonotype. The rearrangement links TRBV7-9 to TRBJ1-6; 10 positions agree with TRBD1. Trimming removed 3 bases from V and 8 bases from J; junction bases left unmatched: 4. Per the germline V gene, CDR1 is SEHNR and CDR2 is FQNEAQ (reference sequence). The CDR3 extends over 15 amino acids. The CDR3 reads CASSFTGTGDSPLHF. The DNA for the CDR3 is TGTGCCAGCAGCTTCACCGGGACAGGGGATTCACCCCTCCACTTT.

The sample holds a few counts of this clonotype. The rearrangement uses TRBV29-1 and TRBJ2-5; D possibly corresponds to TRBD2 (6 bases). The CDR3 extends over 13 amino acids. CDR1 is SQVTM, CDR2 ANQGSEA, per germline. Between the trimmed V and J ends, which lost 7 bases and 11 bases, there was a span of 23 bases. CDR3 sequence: CSAGGGNNNEQYF. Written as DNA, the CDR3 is TGCAGCGCCGGGGGTGGTAATAATAATGAGCAGTACTTC.

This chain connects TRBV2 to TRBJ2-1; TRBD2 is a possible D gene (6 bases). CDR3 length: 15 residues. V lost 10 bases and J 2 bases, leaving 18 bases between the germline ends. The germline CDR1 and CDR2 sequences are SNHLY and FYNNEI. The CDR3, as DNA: TGTGCCACCTCGAGCTCGGGGAGGACCTACAATGAGCAGTTCTTC. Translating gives CATSSSGRTYNEQFF.

The CDR3 is CASSQGAQAFF. The CDR3 DNA sequence: TGTGCCAGCAGCCAGGGGGCACAAGCTTTCTTT. The chain combines TRBV28 with TRBJ1-1, with TRBD1 matching 8 bases. V lost 6 bases to trimming and J lost 9 bases; unmatched junction nucleotides: 3. Germline CDR1 is MDHEN and CDR2 is SYDVKM. The CDR3 runs 11 residues.

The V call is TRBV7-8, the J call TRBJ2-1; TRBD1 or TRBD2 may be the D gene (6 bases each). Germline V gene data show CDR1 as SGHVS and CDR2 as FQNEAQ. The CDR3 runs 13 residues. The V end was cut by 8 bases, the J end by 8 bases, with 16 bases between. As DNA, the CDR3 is TGTGCCAGCTTTGAGGGGGGCGGAGATGAGCAGTTCTTC. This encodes CASFEGGGDEQFF.

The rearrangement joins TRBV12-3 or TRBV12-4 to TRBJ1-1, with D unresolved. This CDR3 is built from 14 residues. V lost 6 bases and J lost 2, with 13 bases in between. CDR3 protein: CASRATNANTEAFF. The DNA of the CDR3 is TGTGCCAGCAGAGCGACCAACGCCAACACTGAAGCTTTCTTT.

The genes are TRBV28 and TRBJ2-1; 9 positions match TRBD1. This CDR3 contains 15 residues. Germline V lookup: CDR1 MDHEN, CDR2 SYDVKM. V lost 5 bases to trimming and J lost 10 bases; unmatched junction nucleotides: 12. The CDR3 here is CASSLTGGGPWEQFF. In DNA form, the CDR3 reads TGTGCCAGCAGTCTTACAGGGGGCGGCCCTTGGGAGCAGTTCTTC.

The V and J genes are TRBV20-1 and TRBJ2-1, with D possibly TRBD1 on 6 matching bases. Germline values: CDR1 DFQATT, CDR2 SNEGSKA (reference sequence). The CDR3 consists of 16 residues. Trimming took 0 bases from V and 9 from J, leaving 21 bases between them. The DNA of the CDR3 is TGCAGTGCTAGAGAAGATACAGGGACGGGATCGAGTGAGCAGTTCTTC. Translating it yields CSAREDTGTGSSEQFF.

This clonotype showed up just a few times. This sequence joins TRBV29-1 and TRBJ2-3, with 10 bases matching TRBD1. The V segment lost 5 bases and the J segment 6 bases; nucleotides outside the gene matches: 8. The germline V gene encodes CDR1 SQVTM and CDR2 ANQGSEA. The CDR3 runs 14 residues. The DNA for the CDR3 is TGCAGCGTTCCCTCAGACAGGGGGCGGGATACGCAGTATTTT. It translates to CSVPSDRGRDTQYF.

The CDR3 DNA reads as TGTGCCAGCAGTCGGACTAGCGGGGATTACAATGAGCAGTTCTTC. This sequence encodes CASSRTSGDYNEQFF. J is TRBJ2-1 and V is TRBV6-4; 12 bases are a match to TRBD2. J lost 4 bases, V lost 5 bases, and 3 bases had no gene match. The CDR3 has 15 residues. CDR1 and CDR2 from the germline V gene are MRHNA and SNTAGT.

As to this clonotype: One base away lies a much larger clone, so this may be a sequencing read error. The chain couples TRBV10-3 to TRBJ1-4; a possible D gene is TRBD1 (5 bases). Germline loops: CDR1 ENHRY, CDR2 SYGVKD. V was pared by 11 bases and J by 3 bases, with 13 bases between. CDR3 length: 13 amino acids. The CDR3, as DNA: TGTGCCGGCAGGGAGGAGGCTAATGAAAAACTGTTTTTT. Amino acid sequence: CAGREEANEKLFF.

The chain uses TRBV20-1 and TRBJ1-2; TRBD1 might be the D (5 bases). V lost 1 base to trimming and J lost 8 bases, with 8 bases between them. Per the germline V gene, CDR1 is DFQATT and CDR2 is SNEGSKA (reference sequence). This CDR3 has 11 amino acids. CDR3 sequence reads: CSARGGSGYTF. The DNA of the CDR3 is TGCAGTGCTAGAGGGGGCTCCGGCTACACCTTC.

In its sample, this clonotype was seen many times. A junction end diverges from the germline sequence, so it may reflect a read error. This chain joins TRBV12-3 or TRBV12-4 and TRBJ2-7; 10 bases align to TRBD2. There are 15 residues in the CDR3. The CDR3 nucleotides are TGCGCCAGCAGCTTGTTAGCGGGGGGTTCCTACGAGCAGTACTTC. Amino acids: CASSLLAGGSYEQYF.

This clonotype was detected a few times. The chain's CDR3 is CASSLDTGVEETQYF. As DNA, the CDR3 is TGTGCCAGCAGCTTAGACACAGGAGTAGAGGAGACCCAGTACTTC. The rearrangement joins TRBV11-2 to TRBJ2-5; D is possibly TRBD1 (5 bases). Trimming left V 0 bases short and J 5 bases short, with 13 bases between. This CDR3 has 15 amino acids. Germline lookup yields CDR1 SGHAT and CDR2 FQNNGV.

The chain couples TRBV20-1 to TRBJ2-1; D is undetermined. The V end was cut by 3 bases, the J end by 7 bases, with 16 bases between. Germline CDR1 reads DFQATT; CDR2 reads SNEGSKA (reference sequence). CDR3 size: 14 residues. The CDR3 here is CSASSAGRANEQFF. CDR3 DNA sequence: TGCAGTGCTAGTTCCGCCGGCCGCGCGAATGAGCAGTTCTTC.

The CDR3 region is CASSILGGRGHLGYTF. As DNA, the CDR3 is TGTGCCAGTAGTATTCTTGGCGGCAGGGGGCATCTTGGCTACACCTTC. The gene calls are TRBV19 and TRBJ1-2, with TRBD1 identical over 8 bases. The germline CDR1 and CDR2 sequences are LNHDA and SQIVND (reference sequence). The J segment lost 7 bases and the V segment lost 3 bases, leaving 13 bases of the junction unmatched. CDR3 size: 16 residues.

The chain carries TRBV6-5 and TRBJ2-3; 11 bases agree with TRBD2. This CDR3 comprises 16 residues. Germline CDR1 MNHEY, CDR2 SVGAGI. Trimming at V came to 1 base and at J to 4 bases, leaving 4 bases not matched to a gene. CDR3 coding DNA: TGTGCCAGCAGTTACTTCCCGACTAGCGGGGCAGATACGCAGTATTTT. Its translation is CASSYFPTSGADTQYF.